This passage covers 14 T cell receptor beta chains from one sample sequenced in a study of T cells in Graves' hyperthyroidism and ophthalmopathy. RNA transcripts yielded amplified TCR beta CDR3 regions. A set of HTBI primers served as the primers for a first-round RT-PCR of the TCR CDR3. TCRdb fed the multiplex PCR reads into MiXCR, producing one record per CDR3 protein. The sample carries a few hundred thousand distinct CDR3 sequences, approximately 14% recorded once. The material sequenced was blood. All receptors derive from a young woman with Graves' hyperthyroidism.

This clonotype was picked up many times. CDR3 in amino acids: CATSDSASGTTDTQYF. CDR3 nucleotides: TGTGCCACCAGTGATTCGGCTAGCGGGACCACAGATACGCAGTATTTT. The J gene is TRBJ2-3, the V gene TRBV24-1; the match to TRBD2 covers 9 bases. Looked up from germline, CDR1 is KGHDR and CDR2 is SFDVKD. Losses at the gene ends were 2 bases for V and 2 bases for J; bases not matched to a gene: 4. CDR3 length: 16 residues.

The table lists this clonotype with many counts. V gene TRBV11-2 combines with J gene TRBJ2-7; D might be TRBD1 or TRBD2, each matching 5 bases. The germline V gene encodes CDR1 SGHAT and CDR2 FQNNGV. The V and J ends lost 5 bases and 3 bases respectively, with 14 bases between them. The CDR3 is made up of 14 amino acids. This CDR3 reads CASSDSGPHYEQYF. The DNA for the CDR3 is TGTGCCAGCAGCGATTCGGGACCCCACTACGAGCAGTACTTC.

This clonotype was seen a handful of times. J is TRBJ2-1 and V is TRBV19; 8 bases are shared with TRBD2. The CDR3 is made up of 16 amino acids. The germline V gene encodes CDR1 LNHDA and CDR2 SQIVND (reference sequence). V lost 2 bases, J lost 7 bases, and 10 bases stayed unmatched. The CDR3 DNA reads TGTGCCAGTAGTATAAGGAGCGGGAGCTTTAGGAATGAGCAGTTCTTC. Translation: CASSIRSGSFRNEQFF.

This clonotype has only a few counts. The chain employs TRBV7-2 and TRBJ1-2, with D maybe TRBD1 (5 bases). Trimming took off 10 bases at V and 1 base at J, with 16 bases between the two ends. This CDR3 comprises 14 residues. CDR1 is SGHTA and CDR2 is FQGNSA in the germline V gene. CDR3 sequence (DNA): TGTGCCACCCTTGGGGGAGAGCTTAACTATGGCTACACCTTC. Amino acid sequence: CATLGGELNYGYTF.

About this clonotype itself: A much larger clone lies one base from this, so it may be a read error. This chain links TRBV28 with TRBJ2-7; 11 positions match TRBD2. After removal of 0 bases from V and 3 bases from J, the junction contained 16 bases not matched to a gene. This CDR3 spans 20 amino acids. The germline V gene encodes CDR1 MDHEN and CDR2 SYDVKM. CDR3: CASSLWFGEGLAASFYEQYF. As DNA, the CDR3 is TGTGCCAGCAGTTTATGGTTCGGTGAGGGACTAGCGGCTAGCTTCTACGAGCAGTACTTC.

The chain recombines TRBV20-1 with TRBJ2-7; 14 bases align to TRBD2. Germline-derived CDR1 and CDR2 are DFQATT and SNEGSKA (reference sequence). V trimming: 2 bases; J trimming: 0 bases; junction bases outside the gene matches: 15. This CDR3 is built from 20 residues. The CDR3 DNA is TGCAGTGCTAGATCAACACACCTCGGGACTAGCGGGAGTATCTCCTACGAGCAGTACTTC. Its translation: CSARSTHLGTSGSISYEQYF.

Many counts were recorded for this clonotype. The chain couples TRBV3-1 to TRBJ1-2; 9 bases map to TRBD1. The J segment lost 6 bases and the V segment lost 1 base, leaving 0 bases of the junction unmatched. Germline V gives CDR1 LGHDT, CDR2 YNNKEL (reference sequence). This CDR3 has 13 residues. Here the CDR3 reads CASSQGDRDGYTF. CDR3 sequence (DNA): TGTGCCAGCAGCCAAGGGGACAGGGATGGCTACACCTTC.

This clonotype was seen many times. The chain employs TRBV5-6 and TRBJ2-7; 10 bases align to TRBD1. After removal of 3 bases from V and 4 bases from J, the junction contained 4 bases not matched to a gene. This CDR3 has 14 residues. Per germline, CDR1 SGHDT and CDR2 YYEEEE. CDR3 nucleotides: TGTGCCAGCAGCTGGGGGGACAGGGGTTACGAGCAGTACTTC. Its protein product is CASSWGDRGYEQYF.

This chain uses TRBV7-9 with TRBJ2-7; D assignment may be TRBD1 or TRBD2 (5 bases each). Trimming cost V 5 bases and J 0 bases, with 14 bases left between them. Germline CDR1 SEHNR, CDR2 FQNEAQ (reference sequence). The CDR3 totals 15 residues. Written as DNA, the CDR3 is TGTGCCAGCAGCGGGGCAGCGGTTAGCTCCTACGAGCAGTACTTC. Translating gives CASSGAAVSSYEQYF.

V and J are TRBV15 and TRBJ1-4, with D possibly TRBD1 on 5 matching bases. Trimming took off 3 bases at V and 0 bases at J, with 11 bases between the two ends. This CDR3 region has 16 residues. The germline CDR1 and CDR2 sequences are LNHNV and YYDKDF (reference sequence). The CDR3 sequence: CATSRLRGTTNEKLFF. The CDR3 DNA is TGTGCCACCAGCAGGTTGCGGGGGACAACTAATGAAAAACTGTTTTTT. The variable domain in full, completed from reference TRBV15 and TRBJ1-4, reads DAMVIQNPRYQVTQFGKPVTLSCSQTLNHNVMYWYQQKSSQAPKLLFHYYDKDFNNEADTPDNFQSRRPNTSFCFLDIRSPGLGDTAMYLCATSRLRGTTNEKLFFGSGTQLSVL.

This clonotype was seen many times. The chain is built from TRBV27 and TRBJ1-6, with D unresolved. Germline-derived CDR1 and CDR2 are MNHEY and SMNVEV (reference sequence). Trimming cost V 5 bases and J 7 bases, with 18 bases left between them. This CDR3 has 16 amino acids. CDR3 bases: TGTGCCAGCAGTAATACCAATAACCAACAGAATTCACCCCTCCACTTT. It is translated as CASSNTNNQQNSPLHF.

This clonotype was found many times. This chain uses TRBV11-1 with TRBJ2-1, with a tentative D call TRBD2 (5 bases). V was clipped by 3 bases and J by 3 bases, with 24 bases between them. The germline CDR1 and CDR2 sequences are SGHAT and FQDESV (reference sequence). This CDR3 has 19 residues. CDR3 in DNA: TGTGCCAGCAGCTTCGGAGGAGGATCCGCCGCCCGCTACTACAATGAGCAGTTCTTC. Protein sequence: CASSFGGGSAARYYNEQFF.

The chain links TRBV6-1 to TRBJ2-2; weak D call: TRBD2 (6 bases). V was cut by 2 bases and J by 7 bases, with 14 bases left in between. The CDR3 runs to 15 residues. The V gene's germline CDR1 is MNHNS and CDR2 SASEGT. The CDR3 DNA follows: TGTGCCAGCAGTGAAATCGGTGGAGGGGTCGGGGAGCTGTTTTTT. It specifies CASSEIGGGVGELFF.

This clonotype occurred many times. This chain connects TRBV28 to TRBJ2-3; TRBD1 might be the D (5 bases). This CDR3 has 14 amino acids. Looked up from germline, CDR1 is MDHEN and CDR2 is SYDVKM. The ends were cut back, 5 bases at V and 6 bases at J, with 15 bases in the middle. CDR3 protein: CASSPTTAPDTQYF. The CDR3 DNA is TGTGCCAGCAGTCCAACGACAGCCCCGGATACGCAGTATTTT.